In its sample, the clone carrying this T cell receptor (beta chain) was seen a few times. What it binds is not known. The data originate from a study of post-analysis software for immune sequencing data. Study at large: Recorded disease courses covered relapsing-remitting, secondary progressive and progressive-relapsing multiple sclerosis. Some patients had no subtype annotation.

The library was made from cDNA and included unique molecular identifiers. About 460,000 cDNA molecules were obtained from about 0.98 to 11 million T cells. TCRdb recomputed calls from the PCR reads with MiXCR, one row per CDR3 protein. The sample has roughly 800,000 distinct CDR3 sequences; about 50% are singletons. Study-level findings and limits: Same-batch preparations were strongly co-clustered by F measure. Those with multiple sclerosis, the patient group, showed significantly lower normalized Chao1 diversity than controls. Patients carried 4 or 5 TRBV segments more frequently than controls did, and TRBV5-6, TRBV5-1 and TRBV20-1 were among them.

The germline V and J ends were trimmed by 4 bases and 0 bases, with 9 bases remaining between them. CDR1 and CDR2 from the germline V gene are SQVTM and ANQGSEA. This CDR3 contains 13 residues. The chain has TRBV29-1 and TRBJ2-5; D not certain. Specimen: blood. The origin of this receptor is a girl aged 10 to 17 with multiple sclerosis. The CDR3 spells CSVALLYQETQYF. The CDR3 DNA reads TGCAGCGTTGCCCTATTATACCAAGAGACCCAGTACTTC.